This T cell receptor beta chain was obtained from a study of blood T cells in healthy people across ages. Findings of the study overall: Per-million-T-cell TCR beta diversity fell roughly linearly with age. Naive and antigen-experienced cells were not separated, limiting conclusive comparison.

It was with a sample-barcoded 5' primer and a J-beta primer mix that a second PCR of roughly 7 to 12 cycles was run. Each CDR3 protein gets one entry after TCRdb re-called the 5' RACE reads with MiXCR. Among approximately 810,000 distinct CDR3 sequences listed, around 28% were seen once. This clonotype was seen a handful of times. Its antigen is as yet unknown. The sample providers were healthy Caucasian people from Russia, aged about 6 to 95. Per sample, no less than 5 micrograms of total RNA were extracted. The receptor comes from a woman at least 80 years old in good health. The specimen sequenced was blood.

The CDR3: CASSLDHWGPTEAFF. CDR3 DNA: TGTGCCAGCAGCTTGGATCATTGGGGTCCGACTGAAGCTTTCTTT. V and J are TRBV5-5 and TRBJ1-1; D gene ambiguous. This CDR3 comprises 15 residues. Germline V gene lookup returns CDR1 SGHKS and CDR2 YYEKEE (reference sequence). The ends were cut back, 0 bases at V and 5 bases at J, with 14 bases in the middle.